These 16 T cell receptor beta chains share one sample of origin, sequenced in a study of molecular identifiers for immune sequencing clone quantification. TCRdb passed the PCR reads through MiXCR, listing each CDR3 protein once. The sample carries more than 300,000 distinct CDR3 sequences, about 22% recorded once. The sequencing input was naive CD8+ T cells from blood, with Jurkat cell RNA spiked in. The subset: FACS-sorted CD8+CD4-CCR7+CD45RA+ naive T cells. The receptors stem from a human donor in good health. Some libraries in this study had Jurkat cell RNA spiked in.

As regards this clonotype: A read error may be the cause here, since a much bigger clone is one base away. J is TRBJ2-2 and V is TRBV24-1; D is perhaps TRBD2 (6 bases). Germline values: CDR1 KGHDR, CDR2 SFDVKD. The CDR3 runs to 13 residues. This CDR3 reads CATSTGVAGGLFF. CDR3 in DNA: TGTGCCACCAGTACGGGAGTCGCCGGGGGGCTGTTTTTT.

This clonotype was found many times. V is TRBV3-1 and J is TRBJ1-1; D gene unclear. V lost 0 bases, J lost 6 bases, and 8 bases lay in between. CDR3 length equals 13 residues. CDR1 and CDR2 from the germline V gene are LGHDT and YNNKEL (reference sequence). DNA of the CDR3: TGTGCCAGCAGCCAAGAGGGAGGCGCTGAAGCTTTCTTT. Translation gives CASSQEGGAEAFF.

The gene calls are TRBV7-9 and TRBJ2-1; perhaps TRBD2 as D (5 bases). Looked up from germline, CDR1 is SEHNR and CDR2 is FQNEAQ (reference sequence). This CDR3 region has 16 residues. The V end lost 4 bases, the J end lost 0 bases, and 13 bases lay between the germline ends. Here the CDR3 DNA reads TGTGCCAGCAGCTCCACCGCGGGTAGCTCCTACAATGAGCAGTTCTTC. Its protein is CASSSTAGSSYNEQFF.

The chain couples TRBV4-1 to TRBJ2-1; D unresolved. V was cut by 1 base and J by 7 bases, with 14 bases left in between. The CDR3 extends over 15 amino acids. Germline CDR1 and CDR2: MGHRA and YSYEKL. The CDR3 DNA sequence: TGCGCCAGCAGCCAAGGCCCGAAGGTCCTTAATGAGCAGTTCTTC. Translating gives CASSQGPKVLNEQFF.

As to this clonotype: A much larger clone lies one base from this, so it may be a read error. This chain uses TRBV6-5 with TRBJ1-5, with a possible D match to TRBD1 (5 bases). This CDR3 is built from 13 residues. Per germline, CDR1 MNHEY and CDR2 SVGAGI. For the CDR3, the DNA is TGTGCCAGCAGTTACGGGGGGGATCAGGCCCAGCATTTT. Encoded protein: CASSYGGDQAQHF.

This clonotype was seen at least ten times. V gene TRBV11-2 combines with J gene TRBJ2-3, with 13 bases matching TRBD2. The germline V gene encodes CDR1 SGHAT and CDR2 FQNNGV. V was clipped by 4 bases and J by 1 base; unmatched bases: 2. This CDR3 region has 16 residues. The CDR3 DNA follows: TGTGCCAGCAGCTATGGACTAGCGGGGGGCACAGATACGCAGTATTTT. This codes for CASSYGLAGGTDTQYF.

In the case of this clonotype: A much larger clone lies one base from this, so it may be a read error. V is TRBV20-1 and J is TRBJ2-7; 9 nucleotides align to TRBD1. CDR3 size: 14 residues. The germline V gene encodes CDR1 DFQATT and CDR2 SNEGSKA (reference sequence). The CDR3 is CSAGDGQGPYEQYF. The CDR3 DNA reads TGCAGTGCTGGAGATGGACAGGGGCCGTACGAGCAGTACTTC.

This clonotype was observed many times. The rearrangement links TRBV24-1 to TRBJ1-5; 8 bases agree with TRBD1. Germline CDR1 and CDR2: KGHDR and SFDVKD. CDR3 length: 17 residues. V shed 6 bases and J 0 bases; nucleotides not matched to a gene: 9. CDR3 DNA sequence: TGTGCCACCAGTCGGGGTAAGGGACAGGATAGCAATCAGCCCCAGCATTTT. Translated: CATSRGKGQDSNQPQHF.

On this clonotype itself: With a much larger clone just one base away, this may be a read error. V usage is TRBV5-4 and J usage is TRBJ2-3, with no clear D. The CDR3 loop spans 12 amino acids. Trimming shortened V by 6 bases and J by 2 bases, and 7 bases separated the two germline ends. CDR1 is SGHNT, CDR2 YYREEE, per germline (reference sequence). CDR3 protein: CASNTLTDTQYF. The CDR3 DNA sequence: TGTGCCAGCAACACTCTCACAGATACGCAGTATTTT.

This clonotype was observed at least ten times. This chain uses TRBV2 with TRBJ2-5, with D uncertain. The CDR3 extends over 13 amino acids. The V and J ends lost 7 bases and 0 bases respectively, with 9 bases between them. Germline V gene lookup returns CDR1 SNHLY and CDR2 FYNNEI. The CDR3 DNA reads as TGTGCCAGCATCCCAGGAAACCAAGAGACCCAGTACTTC. Encoded protein: CASIPGNQETQYF.

Many counts were recorded for this clonotype. CDR3 sequence reads: CASSLGQGPGDTQYF. The CDR3 nucleotides are TGTGCCAGCAGCTTAGGACAGGGCCCAGGAGATACGCAGTATTTT. The V and J genes are TRBV7-2 and TRBJ2-3; 7 nucleotides agree with TRBD1. With V trimmed by 1 base and J by 5 bases, 6 bases remained unmatched. The CDR3 is 15 residues long. Germline V lookup: CDR1 SGHTA, CDR2 FQGNSA.

This clonotype has a handful of counts. The V and J genes are TRBV12-3 or TRBV12-4 and TRBJ2-7; no definite D call. With 7 bases removed from V and 5 bases from J, the gap between germline ends came to 18 bases. The CDR3 spans 14 residues. In nucleotides, the CDR3 is TGTGCCAGCACCCCCCAAGGCGCTCTCCACGAGCAGTACTTC. This encodes CASTPQGALHEQYF.

This chain uses TRBV12-3 or TRBV12-4 with TRBJ2-7; 10 nucleotides line up with TRBD1. There are 14 residues in the CDR3. Losses at the gene ends were 4 bases for V and 5 bases for J; bases not matched to a gene: 5. The CDR3 sequence is CASSWDRGGDEQYF. CDR3 nucleotides: TGTGCCAGCAGTTGGGACAGGGGAGGCGACGAGCAGTACTTC.

Comment on this clonotype: A read error is possible here, since a much larger clone lies one base away. V is TRBV20-1 and J is TRBJ2-1, with unresolved D. The CDR3 is 12 amino acids. CDR1 is DFQATT, CDR2 SNEGSKA, per germline (reference sequence). V lost 4 bases, J lost 3 bases, and 7 bases lay in between. CDR3 protein: CSATEVYNEQFF. CDR3 nucleotide sequence: TGCAGTGCTACAGAAGTCTACAATGAGCAGTTCTTC.

As to this clonotype: Its ends do not fully match the called genes, so a read error is possible. The chain recombines TRBV20-1 with TRBJ2-3, with D maybe TRBD1 (5 bases). The CDR3 sequence is 15 residues long. CDR1 is DFQATT and CDR2 is SNEGSKA in the germline V gene (reference sequence). CDR3 in DNA: TGCAGTGCTACGACAGAGCAGCTAACCACAGATACGCAGTGTTTT. Protein product: CSATTEQLTTDTQCF.

This clonotype was observed at least ten times. The rearrangement uses TRBV28 and TRBJ2-7; TRBD1 agrees at 9 bases. There are 16 residues in the CDR3. J lost 5 bases, V lost 4 bases, and 12 bases had no gene match. CDR1 is MDHEN, CDR2 SYDVKM, per germline. CDR3 sequence reads: CASSYQQGAGFHEQYF. DNA for the CDR3: TGTGCCAGCAGTTACCAACAGGGGGCGGGTTTCCACGAGCAGTACTTC.